The 4 T cell receptor beta chains reported below all come from one sample, sequenced in a study of T cells in Graves' hyperthyroidism and ophthalmopathy (dated by TCRdb to about 2019). Library creation used multiplex PCR. These reads were obtained on an Illumina HiSeq 2000. TCR beta CDR3 regions were amplified from RNA transcripts. For the first round of RT-PCR on the TCR CDR3, the HTBI primer set was used together with the Qiagen OneStep RT-PCR kit. Using fastp trimming at Q25 and MiXCR clonotype assembly, TCRdb reanalyzed the public sequencing data and kept in-frame beta chains. Records with the same CDR3 protein are collapsed into one entry carrying the most frequent genes and DNA. A total of about 350,000 distinct CDR3 sequences appear in this sample, about 15% of them only once. The leading ten clones occupy 20% to 25% of the sample. The source material was blood. All receptors derive from a young woman with Graves' hyperthyroidism.

This clonotype was seen a few times. The chain has TRBV3-1 and TRBJ2-2; D gene ambiguous. The germline V gene encodes CDR1 LGHDT and CDR2 YNNKEL (reference sequence). The CDR3 is 13 amino acids. The ends were cut back, 0 bases at V and 5 bases at J, with 4 bases in the middle. The CDR3 loop is CASSQERTGELFF. The CDR3, as DNA: TGTGCCAGCAGCCAAGAAAGGACCGGGGAGCTGTTTTTT.

At least ten counts were recorded for this clonotype. V is TRBV6-2 or TRBV6-3 and J is TRBJ2-7, with a possible D match to TRBD1 (5 bases). V was cut by 5 bases and J by 3 bases, with 8 bases left in between. The CDR3 spans 12 residues. The germline gives CDR1 MNHEY, CDR2 SVGEGT. As DNA, the CDR3 is TGTGCCAGCAGTCAGGACAACTACGAGCAGTACTTC. Translating it yields CASSQDNYEQYF.

The rearrangement uses TRBV7-9 and TRBJ1-1, with a weak D call TRBD1 (5 bases). Between the trimmed V and J ends, which lost 2 bases and 6 bases, there was a span of 13 bases. The length of the CDR3 is 14 residues. In germline, CDR1 is SEHNR, CDR2 FQNEAQ (reference sequence). The CDR3 reads CASSLQGMYAEAFF. Written as DNA, the CDR3 is TGTGCCAGCAGCTTACAGGGAATGTACGCTGAAGCTTTCTTT.

This clonotype was found a few times. This sequence joins TRBV28 and TRBJ1-5, with a possible D match to TRBD1 (5 bases). Germline CDR1 MDHEN, CDR2 SYDVKM. V was cut by 3 bases and J by 4 bases, with 19 bases left in between. This CDR3 is built from 17 residues. As DNA, the CDR3 is TGTGCCAGCAGTTTGGGCTTCATAGGGACTTTTAATCAGCCCCAGCATTTT. This sequence encodes CASSLGFIGTFNQPQHF.